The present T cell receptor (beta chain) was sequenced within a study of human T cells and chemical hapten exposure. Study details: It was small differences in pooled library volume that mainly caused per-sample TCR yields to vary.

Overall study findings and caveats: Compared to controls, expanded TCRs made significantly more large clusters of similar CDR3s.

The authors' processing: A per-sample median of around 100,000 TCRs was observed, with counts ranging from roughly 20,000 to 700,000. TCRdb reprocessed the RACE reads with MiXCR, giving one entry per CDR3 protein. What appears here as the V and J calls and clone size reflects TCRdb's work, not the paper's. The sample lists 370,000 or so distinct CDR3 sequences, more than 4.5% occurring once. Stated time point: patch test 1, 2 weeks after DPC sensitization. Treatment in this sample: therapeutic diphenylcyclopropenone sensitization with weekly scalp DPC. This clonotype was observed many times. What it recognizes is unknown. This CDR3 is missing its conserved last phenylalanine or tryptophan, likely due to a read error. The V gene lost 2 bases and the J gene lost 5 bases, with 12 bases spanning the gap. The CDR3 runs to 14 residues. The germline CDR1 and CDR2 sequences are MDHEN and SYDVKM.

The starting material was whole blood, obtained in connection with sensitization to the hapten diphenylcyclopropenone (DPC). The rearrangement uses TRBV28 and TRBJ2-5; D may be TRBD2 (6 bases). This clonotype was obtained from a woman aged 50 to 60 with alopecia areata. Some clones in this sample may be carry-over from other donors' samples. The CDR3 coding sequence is TGTGCCAGCAGTTTAGGGGGGTTGGAGGAGACCCAGTACCTC. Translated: CASSLGGLEETQYL.